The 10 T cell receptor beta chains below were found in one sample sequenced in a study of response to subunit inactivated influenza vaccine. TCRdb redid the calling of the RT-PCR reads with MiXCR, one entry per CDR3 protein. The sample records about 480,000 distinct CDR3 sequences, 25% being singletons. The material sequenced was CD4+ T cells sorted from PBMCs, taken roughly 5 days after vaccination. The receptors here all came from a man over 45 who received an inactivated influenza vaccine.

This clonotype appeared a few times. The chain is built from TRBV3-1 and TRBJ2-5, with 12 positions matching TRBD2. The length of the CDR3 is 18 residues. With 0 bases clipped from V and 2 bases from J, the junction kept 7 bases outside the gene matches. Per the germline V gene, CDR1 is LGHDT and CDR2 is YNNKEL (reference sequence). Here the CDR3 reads CASSQDAYLAGGQETQYF. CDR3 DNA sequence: TGTGCCAGCAGCCAAGATGCGTATCTAGCGGGGGGGCAAGAGACCCAGTACTTC.

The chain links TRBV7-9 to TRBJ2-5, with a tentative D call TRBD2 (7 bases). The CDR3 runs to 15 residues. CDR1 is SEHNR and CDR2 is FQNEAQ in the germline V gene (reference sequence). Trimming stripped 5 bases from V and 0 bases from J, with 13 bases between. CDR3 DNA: TGTGCCAGCAGCCCAAGGCGGGGGCACCAAGAGACCCAGTACTTC. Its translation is CASSPRRGHQETQYF.

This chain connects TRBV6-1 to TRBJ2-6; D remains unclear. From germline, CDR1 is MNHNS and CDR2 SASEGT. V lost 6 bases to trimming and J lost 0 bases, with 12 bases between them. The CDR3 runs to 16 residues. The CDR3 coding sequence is TGTGCCAGCAGGCCCGGACCACGCTCTGGGGCCAACGTCCTGACTTTC. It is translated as CASRPGPRSGANVLTF.

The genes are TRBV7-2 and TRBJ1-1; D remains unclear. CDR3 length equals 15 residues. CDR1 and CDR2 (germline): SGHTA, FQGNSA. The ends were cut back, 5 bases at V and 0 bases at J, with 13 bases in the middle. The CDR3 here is CASSVHRTLNTEAFF. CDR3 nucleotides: TGTGCCAGCAGCGTTCACAGAACCTTGAACACTGAAGCTTTCTTT.

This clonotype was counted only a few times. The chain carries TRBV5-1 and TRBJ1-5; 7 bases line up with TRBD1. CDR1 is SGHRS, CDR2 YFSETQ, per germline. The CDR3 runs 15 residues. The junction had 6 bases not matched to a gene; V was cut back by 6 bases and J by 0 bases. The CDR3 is CASIDRAYSNQPQHF. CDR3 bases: TGCGCCAGCATCGACAGGGCATATAGCAATCAGCCCCAGCATTTT. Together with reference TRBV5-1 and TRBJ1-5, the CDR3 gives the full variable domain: KAGVTQTPRYLIKTRGQQVTLSCSPISGHRSVSWYQQTPGQGLQFLFEYFSETQRNKGNFPGRFSGRQFSNSRSEMNVSTLELGDSALYLCASIDRAYSNQPQHFGDGTRLSIL.

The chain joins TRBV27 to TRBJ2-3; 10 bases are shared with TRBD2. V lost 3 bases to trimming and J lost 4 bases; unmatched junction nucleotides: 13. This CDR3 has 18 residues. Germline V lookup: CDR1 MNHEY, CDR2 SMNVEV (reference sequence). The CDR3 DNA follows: TGTGCCAGCAGTTTTGGCCCTAGTAGCGGGAGGTTGTCAGATACGCAGTATTTT. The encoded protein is CASSFGPSSGRLSDTQYF.

The CDR3, as DNA: TGTGCCAGCAGGTCAGAGGGAGCGATGAACACTGAAGCTTTCTTT. This encodes CASRSEGAMNTEAFF. The chain links TRBV28 to TRBJ1-1; D is undetermined. The CDR3 covers 15 residues. The germline V gene encodes CDR1 MDHEN and CDR2 SYDVKM. V dropped 6 bases and J dropped 0 bases, with 14 bases sitting between them.

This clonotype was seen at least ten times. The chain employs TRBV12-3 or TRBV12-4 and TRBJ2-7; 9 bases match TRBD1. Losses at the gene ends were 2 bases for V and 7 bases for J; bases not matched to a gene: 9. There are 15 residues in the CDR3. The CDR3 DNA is TGTGCCAGCAGTTTATGGCGACAGGGGGGGATTGAGCAGTACTTC. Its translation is CASSLWRQGGIEQYF.

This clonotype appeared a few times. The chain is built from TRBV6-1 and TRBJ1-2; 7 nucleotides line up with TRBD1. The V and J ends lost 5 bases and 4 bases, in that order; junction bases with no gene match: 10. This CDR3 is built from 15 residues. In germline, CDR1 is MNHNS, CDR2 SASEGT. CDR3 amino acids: CASSPGTARGYGYTF. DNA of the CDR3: TGTGCCAGCAGTCCAGGGACAGCCCGAGGCTATGGCTACACCTTC.

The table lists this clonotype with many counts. CDR3 sequence (DNA): TGCAGTGCTTTTGGACAGGGAATCTACGAGCAGTACTTC. This codes for CSAFGQGIYEQYF. The chain carries TRBV20-1 and TRBJ2-7, with 8 positions matching TRBD1. Looked up from germline, CDR1 is DFQATT and CDR2 is SNEGSKA (reference sequence). The V gene end was trimmed by 5 bases and the J gene end by 3 bases; junction bases not matched to a gene: 6. The CDR3 consists of 13 residues.